The rows below give T cell receptor beta chains drawn from one sample of a study of blood T cell repertoires in COVID-19. Assay: immunoSEQ multiplex PCR; the TCRdb copy retains only in-frame clones and omits some. Of about 400,000 clones listed, roughly 90% were seen once; the top ten hold approximately 1.2%. The sequenced sample consisted of peripheral blood. All receptors derive from a man between 40 and 49 years old with acute or convalescent COVID-19. Both conserved end residues are trimmed from each CDR3. Each record gives: J gene, D gene, V gene, CDR3 protein. The D gene is left open where the match is weak.

j_gene: TRBJ1-2
d_gene: TRBD1
v_gene: TRBV6-5
CDR3aa: ASSYFDRAGSGGYT

j_gene: TRBJ2-3
d_gene: NA
v_gene: TRBV3-1/TRBV3-2
CDR3aa: ASSQSTVLTDTQY

j_gene: TRBJ2-6
d_gene: NA
v_gene: TRBV19
CDR3aa: ASKRSSGANVLT

j_gene: TRBJ2-7
d_gene: TRBD2
v_gene: TRBV18
CDR3aa: ASSPGRGSYEQY

j_gene: TRBJ1-2
d_gene: TRBD1
v_gene: TRBV6-6
CDR3aa: ASTLPGQVYGYT

j_gene: TRBJ2-6
d_gene: NA
v_gene: TRBV5-1
CDR3aa: ASSDYSGANVLT

j_gene: TRBJ2-3
d_gene: NA
v_gene: TRBV5-1
CDR3aa: ASSLGGPSTDTQY

j_gene: TRBJ1-4
d_gene: TRBD1
v_gene: TRBV4-2
CDR3aa: ASSQDFHGTGGEKLF

j_gene: TRBJ2-7
d_gene: NA
v_gene: TRBV9
CDR3aa: ASSVVPGSYEQY

j_gene: TRBJ2-1
d_gene: NA
v_gene: TRBV24-1
CDR3aa: ATSDSTASSYNEQF

j_gene: TRBJ2-2
d_gene: NA
v_gene: TRBV6-5
CDR3aa: ASSYRDTFTGELF

j_gene: TRBJ2-1
d_gene: TRBD2
v_gene: TRBV5-1
CDR3aa: ASSLGLAGPDEQF

j_gene: TRBJ1-2
d_gene: TRBD1
v_gene: TRBV12-3/TRBV12-4
CDR3aa: ASRRTGNYGYT

j_gene: TRBJ2-7
d_gene: TRBD2
v_gene: TRBV9
CDR3aa: ASSPLAGSGSVTNYEQY

j_gene: TRBJ2-2
d_gene: NA
v_gene: TRBV28
CDR3aa: ASSFDRNTGELF

j_gene: TRBJ1-5
d_gene: TRBD1
v_gene: TRBV7-2
CDR3aa: ASSPRTGGDQPQH

j_gene: TRBJ2-1
d_gene: NA
v_gene: TRBV19
CDR3aa: ASSINGFEFYNEQF

j_gene: TRBJ2-7
d_gene: NA
v_gene: TRBV3-1/TRBV3-2
CDR3aa: ASSPFLDWAGSTSYEQY

j_gene: TRBJ1-2
d_gene: NA
v_gene: TRBV5-6
CDR3aa: ASSFLLPKNQGYGYT

j_gene: TRBJ1-1
d_gene: TRBD1
v_gene: TRBV28
CDR3aa: ASQKTGGSWGAF

j_gene: TRBJ2-3
d_gene: NA
v_gene: TRBV28
CDR3aa: ASSSVSGGEQLRGYTQY

j_gene: TRBJ2-2
d_gene: TRBD2
v_gene: TRBV5-6
CDR3aa: ASNLLGGTGELF

j_gene: TRBJ2-6
d_gene: NA
v_gene: TRBV5-1
CDR3aa: ASSKPPQIQGGGISGANVLT

j_gene: TRBJ2-7
d_gene: TRBD2
v_gene: TRBV4-2
CDR3aa: ASSQDLTSGSYEQY

j_gene: TRBJ1-6
d_gene: TRBD1
v_gene: TRBV27
CDR3aa: ASSLTGTGVRPLH

j_gene: TRBJ1-2
d_gene: NA
v_gene: TRBV28
CDR3aa: ASNQGRYGYT

j_gene: TRBJ1-2
d_gene: NA
v_gene: TRBV15
CDR3aa: ATSPSGQPYGYT

j_gene: TRBJ2-5
d_gene: TRBD2
v_gene: TRBV11-2
CDR3aa: ASSLGLAGKETQY

j_gene: TRBJ1-5
d_gene: NA
v_gene: TRBV2
CDR3aa: ASSTSNSNQPQH